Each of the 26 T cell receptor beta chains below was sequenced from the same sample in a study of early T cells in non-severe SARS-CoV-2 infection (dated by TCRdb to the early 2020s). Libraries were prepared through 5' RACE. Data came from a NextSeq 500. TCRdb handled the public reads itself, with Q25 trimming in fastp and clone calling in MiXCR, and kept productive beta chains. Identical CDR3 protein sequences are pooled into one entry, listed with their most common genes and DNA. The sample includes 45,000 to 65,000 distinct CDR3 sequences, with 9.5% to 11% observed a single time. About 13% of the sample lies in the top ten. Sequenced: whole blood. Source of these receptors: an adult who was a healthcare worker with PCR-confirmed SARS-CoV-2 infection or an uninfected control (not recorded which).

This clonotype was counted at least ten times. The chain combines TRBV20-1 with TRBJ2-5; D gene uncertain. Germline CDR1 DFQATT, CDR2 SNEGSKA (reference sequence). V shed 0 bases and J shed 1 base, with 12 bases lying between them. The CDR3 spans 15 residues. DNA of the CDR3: TGCAGTGCTAGAGATCATCAGGCTAGCCAAGAGACCCAGTACTTC. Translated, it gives CSARDHQASQETQYF.

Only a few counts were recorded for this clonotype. The CDR3 sequence: CASSDALGGYEQYF. The CDR3 DNA reads as TGTGCCAGCAGTGACGCACTCGGGGGCTACGAGCAGTACTTC. The rearrangement joins TRBV6-1 to TRBJ2-7; tentatively, D is TRBD2 (6 bases). The V and J ends lost 3 bases and 3 bases respectively, with 12 bases between them. The CDR3 length is 14 residues. Per germline, CDR1 MNHNS and CDR2 SASEGT.

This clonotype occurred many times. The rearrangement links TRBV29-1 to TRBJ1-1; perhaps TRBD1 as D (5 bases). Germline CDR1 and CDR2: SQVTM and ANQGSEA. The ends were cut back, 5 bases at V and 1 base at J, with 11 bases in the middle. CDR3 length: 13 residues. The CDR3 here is CSVSRDENTEAFF. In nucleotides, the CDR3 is TGCAGCGTTTCCAGGGACGAGAACACTGAAGCTTTCTTT.

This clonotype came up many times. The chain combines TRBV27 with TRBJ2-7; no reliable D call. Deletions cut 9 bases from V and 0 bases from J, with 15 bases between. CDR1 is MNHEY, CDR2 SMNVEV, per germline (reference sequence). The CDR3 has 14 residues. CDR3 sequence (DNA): TGTGCCAGTCGAGCCCGAACGGACTCCTACGAGCAGTACTTC. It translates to CASRARTDSYEQYF.

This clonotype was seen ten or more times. CDR3 amino acids: CASRPGTGSDGYTF. As DNA, the CDR3 is TGTGCCAGCAGACCCGGGACAGGGTCGGATGGCTACACCTTC. V is TRBV6-5 and J is TRBJ1-2; TRBD1 matches 9 bases. The J segment lost 6 bases and the V segment lost 6 bases, leaving 8 bases of the junction unmatched. Per germline, CDR1 MNHEY and CDR2 SVGAGI. This CDR3 has 14 residues.

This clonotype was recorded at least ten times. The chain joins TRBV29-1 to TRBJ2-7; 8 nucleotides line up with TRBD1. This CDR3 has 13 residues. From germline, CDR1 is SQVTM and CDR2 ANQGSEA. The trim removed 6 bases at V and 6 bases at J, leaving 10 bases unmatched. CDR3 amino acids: CSVSGQGIREQYF. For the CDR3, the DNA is TGCAGCGTCTCCGGACAGGGTATACGCGAGCAGTACTTC.

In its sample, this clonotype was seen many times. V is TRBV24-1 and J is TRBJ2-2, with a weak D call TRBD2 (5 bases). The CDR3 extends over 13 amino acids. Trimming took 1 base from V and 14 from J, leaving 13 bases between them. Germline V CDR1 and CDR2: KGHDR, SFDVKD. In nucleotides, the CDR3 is TGTGCCACCAGTGATTTAAGAGGGTCGATACTGTTTTTT. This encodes CATSDLRGSILFF.

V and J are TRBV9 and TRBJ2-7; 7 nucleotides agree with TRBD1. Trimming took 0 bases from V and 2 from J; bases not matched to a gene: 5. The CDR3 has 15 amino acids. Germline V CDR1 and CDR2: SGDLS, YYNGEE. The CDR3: CASSVEGATTYEQYF. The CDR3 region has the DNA TGTGCCAGCAGCGTAGAGGGGGCCACTACCTACGAGCAGTACTTC.

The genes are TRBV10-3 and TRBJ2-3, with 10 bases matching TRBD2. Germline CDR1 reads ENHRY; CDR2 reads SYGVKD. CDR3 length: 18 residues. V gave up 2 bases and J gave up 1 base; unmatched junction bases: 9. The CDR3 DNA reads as TGTGCCATCAGTGAGACCGAGCGGGGGGGCCGGGGCACAGATACGCAGTATTTT. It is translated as CAISETERGGRGTDTQYF.

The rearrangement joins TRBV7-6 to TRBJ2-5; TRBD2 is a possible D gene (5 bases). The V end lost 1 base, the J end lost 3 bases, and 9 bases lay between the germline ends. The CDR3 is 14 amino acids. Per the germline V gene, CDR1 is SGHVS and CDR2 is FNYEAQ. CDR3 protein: CASSLGPGEETQYF. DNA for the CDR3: TGTGCCAGCAGCTTAGGCCCCGGGGAAGAGACCCAGTACTTC. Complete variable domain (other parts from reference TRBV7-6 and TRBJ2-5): GAGVSQSPRYKVTKRGQDVALRCDPISGHVSLYWYRQALGQGPEFLTYFNYEAQQDKSGLPNDRFSAERPEGSISTLTIQRTEQRDSAMYRCASSLGPGEETQYFGPGTRLLVL.

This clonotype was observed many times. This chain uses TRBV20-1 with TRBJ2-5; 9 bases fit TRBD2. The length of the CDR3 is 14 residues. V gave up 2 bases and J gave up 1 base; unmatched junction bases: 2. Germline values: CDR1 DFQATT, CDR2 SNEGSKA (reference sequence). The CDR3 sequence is CSARLAGLQETQYF. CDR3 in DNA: TGCAGTGCTAGACTAGCGGGGCTCCAAGAGACCCAGTACTTC.

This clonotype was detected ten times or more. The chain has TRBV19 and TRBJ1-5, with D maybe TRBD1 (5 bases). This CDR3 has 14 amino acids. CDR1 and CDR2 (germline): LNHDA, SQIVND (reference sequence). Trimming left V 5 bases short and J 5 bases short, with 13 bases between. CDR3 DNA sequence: TGTGCCAGTAGTCTCTCTCGGGGGGATCAGCCCCAGCATTTT. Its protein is CASSLSRGDQPQHF.

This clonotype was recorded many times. CDR3 DNA sequence: TGCAGCGTTGACTCCCCGTCGGGAATTTATGGCTACACCTTC. Amino acids: CSVDSPSGIYGYTF. This chain connects TRBV29-1 to TRBJ1-2; D gene unclear. The germline V and J ends were trimmed by 3 bases and 5 bases, with 16 bases remaining between them. CDR1 SQVTM and CDR2 ANQGSEA come from the germline V gene. There are 14 residues in the CDR3.

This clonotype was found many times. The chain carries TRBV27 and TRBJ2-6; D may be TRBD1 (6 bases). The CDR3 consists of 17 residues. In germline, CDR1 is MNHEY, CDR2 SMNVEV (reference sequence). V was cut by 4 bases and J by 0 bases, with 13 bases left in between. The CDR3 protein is CASSSPNRVSGANVLTF. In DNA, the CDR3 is TGTGCCAGCAGTTCCCCTAACAGGGTCTCTGGGGCCAACGTCCTGACTTTC.

The CDR3 protein is CASSEVYTQYF. As DNA, the CDR3 is TGTGCCAGCAGTGAAGTCTATACGCAGTATTTT. The V gene is TRBV6-1, the J gene TRBJ2-3; D gene unclear. This CDR3 region has 11 residues. With 1 base removed from V and 7 bases from J, the gap between germline ends came to 3 bases. Germline V lookup: CDR1 MNHNS, CDR2 SASEGT.

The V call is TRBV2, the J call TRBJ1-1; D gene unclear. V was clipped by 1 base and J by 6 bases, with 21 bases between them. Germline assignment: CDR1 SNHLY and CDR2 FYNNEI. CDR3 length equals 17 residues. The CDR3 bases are TGTGCCAGCAGTGAAGAGGGCCCTCTCGGCCTTAGGCCTGAAGCTTTCTTT. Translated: CASSEEGPLGLRPEAFF.

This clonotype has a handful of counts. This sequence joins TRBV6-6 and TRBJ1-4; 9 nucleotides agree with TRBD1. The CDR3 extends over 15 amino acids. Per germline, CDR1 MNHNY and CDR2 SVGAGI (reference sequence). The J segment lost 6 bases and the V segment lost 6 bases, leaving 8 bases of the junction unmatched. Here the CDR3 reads CASRRRDRADEKLFF. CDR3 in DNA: TGTGCCAGCAGGCGCCGGGACAGGGCTGATGAAAAACTGTTTTTT.

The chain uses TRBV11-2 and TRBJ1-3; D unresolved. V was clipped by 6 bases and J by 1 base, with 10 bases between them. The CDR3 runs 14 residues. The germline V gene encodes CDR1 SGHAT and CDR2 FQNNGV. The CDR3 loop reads CASRYGSSGNTIYF. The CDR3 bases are TGTGCCAGCAGGTACGGCAGTTCTGGAAACACCATATATTTT.

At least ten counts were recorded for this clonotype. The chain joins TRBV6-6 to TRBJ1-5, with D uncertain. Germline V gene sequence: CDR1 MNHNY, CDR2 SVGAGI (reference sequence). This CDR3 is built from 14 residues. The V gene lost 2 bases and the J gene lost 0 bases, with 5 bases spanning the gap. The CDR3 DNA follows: TGTGCCAGCAGTTACATCTATAGCAATCAGCCCCAGCATTTT. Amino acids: CASSYIYSNQPQHF.

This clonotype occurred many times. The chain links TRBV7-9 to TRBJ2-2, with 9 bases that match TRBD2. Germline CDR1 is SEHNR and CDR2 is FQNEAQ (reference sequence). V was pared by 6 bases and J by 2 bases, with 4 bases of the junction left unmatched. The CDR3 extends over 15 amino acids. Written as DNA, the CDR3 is TGTGCCAGCAGACCGACTAGCGGAAACACCGGGGAGCTGTTTTTT. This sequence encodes CASRPTSGNTGELFF.

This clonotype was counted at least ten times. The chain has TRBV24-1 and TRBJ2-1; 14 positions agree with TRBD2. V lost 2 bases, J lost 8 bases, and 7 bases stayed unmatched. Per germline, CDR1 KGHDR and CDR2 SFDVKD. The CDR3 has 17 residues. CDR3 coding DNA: TGTGCCACCAGTGATTACGCCGGGACTAGCGGGAGTTATGAGCAGTTCTTC. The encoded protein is CATSDYAGTSGSYEQFF.

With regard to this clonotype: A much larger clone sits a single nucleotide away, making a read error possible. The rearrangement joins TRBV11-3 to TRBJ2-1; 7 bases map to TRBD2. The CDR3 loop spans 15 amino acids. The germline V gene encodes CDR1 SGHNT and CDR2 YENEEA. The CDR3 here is CAGSPRTGTINEQFF. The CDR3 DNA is TGTGCCGGCAGCCCCCGCACCGGGACTATAAATGAGCAGTTCTTC.

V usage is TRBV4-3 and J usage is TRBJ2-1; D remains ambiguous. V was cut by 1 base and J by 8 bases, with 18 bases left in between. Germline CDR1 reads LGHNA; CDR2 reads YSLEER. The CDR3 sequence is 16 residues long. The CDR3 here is CASSQGPLLSTDEQFF. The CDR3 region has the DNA TGCGCCAGCAGCCAAGGCCCACTACTCAGCACGGATGAGCAGTTCTTC.

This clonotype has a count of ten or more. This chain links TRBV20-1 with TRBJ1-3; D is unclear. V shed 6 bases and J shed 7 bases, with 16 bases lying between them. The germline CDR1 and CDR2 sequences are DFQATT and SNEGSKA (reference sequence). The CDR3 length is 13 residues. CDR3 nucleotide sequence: TGCAGTGCCCTAATAACCGGCTATAACACCATATATTTT. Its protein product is CSALITGYNTIYF.

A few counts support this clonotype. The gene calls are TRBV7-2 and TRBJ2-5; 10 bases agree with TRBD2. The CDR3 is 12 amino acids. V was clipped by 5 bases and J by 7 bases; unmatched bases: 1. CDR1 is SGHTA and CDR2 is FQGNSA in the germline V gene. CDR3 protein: CASSRTSGTQYF. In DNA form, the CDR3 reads TGTGCCAGCAGCCGGACTAGCGGGACCCAGTACTTC. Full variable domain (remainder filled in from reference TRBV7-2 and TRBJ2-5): GAGVSQSPSNKVTEKGKDVELRCDPISGHTALYWYRQSLGQGLEFLIYFQGNSAPDKSGLPSDRFSAERTGGSVSTLTIQRTQQEDSAVYLCASSRTSGTQYFGPGTRLLVL.

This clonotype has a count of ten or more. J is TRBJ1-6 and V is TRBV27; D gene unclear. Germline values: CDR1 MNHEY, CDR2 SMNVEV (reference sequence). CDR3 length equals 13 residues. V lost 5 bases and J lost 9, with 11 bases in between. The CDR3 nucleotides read TGTGCCAGCAGTACATCGAGGAGTTCACCCCTCCACTTT. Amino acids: CASSTSRSSPLHF.